Each of the 30 T cell receptor beta chains below was sequenced from the same sample in a study of blood T cell repertoires in COVID-19. Data came from immunoSEQ multiplex PCR; TCRdb stores just in-frame clones and leaves some out. The sample lists around 180,000 clones, around 87% occurring once. The specimen sequenced was peripheral blood. These receptors were collected from a man between 35 and 55 years old with active or convalescent COVID-19.

This clone was detected once. V gene TRBV6-6 combines with J gene TRBJ1-5, with D perhaps TRBD1 (6 bases). The germline V and J ends were trimmed by 6 bases and 0 bases, with 12 bases remaining between them. The V gene's germline CDR1 is MNHNY and CDR2 SVGAGI (reference sequence). The CDR3 totals 15 residues. The CDR3 loop reads CASRKTGDSNQPQHF. In nucleotides, the CDR3 is TGTGCCAGCAGAAAGACAGGAGATAGCAATCAGCCCCAGCATTTT.

This clone was observed a few times. The rearrangement uses TRBV5-1 and TRBJ1-1, with TRBD1 as a possible D gene (5 bases). This CDR3 has 16 amino acids. V shed 0 bases and J shed 0 bases, with 12 bases lying between them. Germline-derived CDR1 and CDR2 are SGHRS and YFSETQ. The DNA for the CDR3 is TGCGCCAGCAGCTTGGAAGGGGCAGGGATGAACACTGAAGCTTTCTTT. This encodes CASSLEGAGMNTEAFF.

The chain is built from TRBV7-2 and TRBJ2-7; TRBD2 matches 7 bases. This CDR3 has 17 residues. Trimming removed 5 bases from V and 2 bases from J; junction bases left unmatched: 15. Germline V CDR1 and CDR2: SGHTA, FQGNSA. CDR3 sequence (DNA): TGTGCCAGCAGCACCCGGCCCTACGTCCGGGGGGCCTACGAGCAGTACTTC. Encoded protein: CASSTRPYVRGAYEQYF.

This rearrangement joins TRBV2 to TRBJ2-5, with unresolved D. Between the trimmed V and J ends, which lost 3 bases and 5 bases, there was a span of 4 bases. Per the germline V gene, CDR1 is SNHLY and CDR2 is FYNNEI. The CDR3 has 11 residues. DNA for the CDR3: TGTGCCAGCAGTGAGAGGGAGACCCAGTACTTC. It specifies CASSERETQYF.

This chain connects TRBV2 to TRBJ2-2; D might be TRBD1 (6 bases). Germline V CDR1 and CDR2: SNHLY, FYNNEI. The V gene lost 8 bases and the J gene lost 5 bases, with 21 bases spanning the gap. CDR3 length: 16 amino acids. The CDR3 loop is CASGDRSRVRTGELFF. Here the CDR3 DNA reads TGTGCCAGCGGAGACAGGTCTAGGGTAAGAACCGGGGAGCTGTTTTTT.

This chain uses TRBV5-6 with TRBJ1-2; 9 bases align to TRBD1. Germline loops: CDR1 SGHDT, CDR2 YYEEEE. V trimming: 0 bases; J trimming: 6 bases; junction bases outside the gene matches: 6. There are 15 residues in the CDR3. This chain's CDR3 is CASSLDRGRIDGYTF. As DNA, the CDR3 is TGTGCCAGCAGCTTGGACAGGGGGCGCATCGATGGCTACACCTTC. The entire variable domain, with the rest obtained from reference TRBV5-6 and TRBJ1-2, is as follows: DAGVTQSPTHLIKTRGQQVTLRCSPKSGHDTVSWYQQALGQGPQFIFQYYEEEERQRGNFPDRFSGHQFPNYSSELNVNALLLGDSALYLCASSLDRGRIDGYTFGSGTRLTVV.

The chain combines TRBV28 with TRBJ1-2, with D possibly matching TRBD1 (5 bases). The CDR3 is made up of 13 amino acids. Germline CDR1 and CDR2: MDHEN and SYDVKM. Between the trimmed V and J ends, which lost 6 bases and 4 bases, there was a span of 12 bases. CDR3 DNA: TGTGCCAGCAGCCCGGGGGGTGGCTATGGCTACACCTTC. This translates into CASSPGGGYGYTF.

The chain is built from TRBV3-1 (or the pseudogene TRBV3-2) and TRBJ2-3; D uncertain. The CDR3 has 15 residues. V gave up 2 bases and J gave up 0 bases, with 9 bases separating them. The germline V gene encodes CDR1 LGHDT and CDR2 YNNKEL (reference sequence). In nucleotides, the CDR3 is TGTGCCAGCAGCCAACAGGTAACTAGCACAGATACGCAGTATTTT. Translating it yields CASSQQVTSTDTQYF.

This clone was picked up one time. This chain uses TRBV18 with TRBJ1-1, with D unclear. Germline assignment: CDR1 KGHSH and CDR2 LQKENI. The CDR3 spans 15 residues. Trimming shortened V by 2 bases and J by 5 bases, and 15 bases separated the two germline ends. The CDR3: CASSPLSGDGTEAFF. As DNA, the CDR3 is TGTGCCAGCTCACCATTGTCTGGAGACGGGACTGAAGCTTTCTTT.

This chain connects TRBV19 to TRBJ2-5; weak D call: TRBD2 (6 bases). Germline V gene lookup returns CDR1 LNHDA and CDR2 SQIVND (reference sequence). With 0 bases removed from V and 4 bases from J, the gap between germline ends came to 12 bases. This CDR3 has 15 amino acids. CDR3 protein: CASSIDWEELETQYF. CDR3 nucleotides: TGTGCCAGTAGTATAGATTGGGAGGAGTTAGAGACCCAGTACTTC.

In its sample, this clone was seen a few times. V usage is TRBV7-9 and J usage is TRBJ2-5; 7 nucleotides align to TRBD2. CDR1 and CDR2 (germline): SEHNR, FQNEAQ (reference sequence). This CDR3 comprises 15 residues. Germline trimming cut 2 bases from V and 3 bases from J; bases unmatched to any gene: 6. For the CDR3, the DNA is TGTGCCAGCAGCTTACCCCCGGGGGGAAAAGAGACCCAGTACTTC. Translated: CASSLPPGGKETQYF.

The chain carries TRBV5-4 and TRBJ2-3; a possible D gene is TRBD1 (6 bases). The CDR3 length is 14 residues. The ends were cut back, 1 base at V and 1 base at J, with 7 bases in the middle. Germline lookup yields CDR1 SGHNT and CDR2 YYREEE (reference sequence). CDR3 sequence (DNA): TGTGCCAGCAGCTTGTACAGGGGCACAGATACGCAGTATTTT. This codes for CASSLYRGTDTQYF.

The chain couples TRBV9 to TRBJ1-2; a possible D gene is TRBD1 (5 bases). The CDR3 is made up of 14 amino acids. Germline V gives CDR1 SGDLS, CDR2 YYNGEE. The V end lost 0 bases, the J end lost 8 bases, and 14 bases lay between the germline ends. For the CDR3, the DNA is TGTGCCAGCAGCGTAGCTTGGGGCGCCGAGGGCTACACCTTC. This encodes CASSVAWGAEGYTF.

The chain employs TRBV14 and TRBJ2-3; 9 bases are a match to TRBD1. The CDR3 extends over 15 amino acids. From germline, CDR1 is SGHDN and CDR2 FVKESK. The junction had 6 bases not matched to a gene; V was cut back by 2 bases and J by 6 bases. This CDR3 reads CASSQIVGTGDTQYF. Written as DNA, the CDR3 is TGTGCCAGCAGCCAAATCGTCGGGACAGGGGATACGCAGTATTTT.

The J gene is TRBJ1-6, the V gene TRBV4-1; D is ambiguous. V was cut by 4 bases and J by 3 bases, with 13 bases left in between. Germline CDR1 reads MGHRA; CDR2 reads YSYEKL. This CDR3 region has 16 residues. CDR3 DNA: TGCGCCAGCAGCCGTGTTCGGGAGCGCTATAATTCACCCCTCCACTTT. It encodes CASSRVRERYNSPLHF.

CDR3 DNA: TGTGCCATCAGTGATGGACAGGGGGAGGGTCAGCCCCAGCATTTT. As protein: CAISDGQGEGQPQHF. The J gene is TRBJ1-5, the V gene TRBV10-3, with TRBD1 matching over 10 bases. CDR1 is ENHRY and CDR2 is SYGVKD in the germline V gene. This CDR3 has 15 amino acids. V gave up 3 bases and J gave up 6 bases; unmatched junction bases: 5.

The rearrangement uses TRBV28 and TRBJ1-3; TRBD1 agrees at 8 bases. With V trimmed by 6 bases and J by 4 bases, 8 bases remained unmatched. Germline CDR1 MDHEN, CDR2 SYDVKM. The CDR3 extends over 15 amino acids. In nucleotides, the CDR3 is TGTGCCAGCAGCCTCGGACAGGGCGAGGGAAACACCATATATTTT. The encoded protein is CASSLGQGEGNTIYF.

V usage is TRBV19 and J usage is TRBJ2-3, with D perhaps TRBD1 (6 bases). The CDR3 spans 17 residues. Trimming removed 5 bases at V and 6 bases at J, with 24 bases between. CDR1 is LNHDA, CDR2 SQIVND, per germline (reference sequence). CDR3 bases: TGTGCCAGTAGTCCCCGCTCCGACAGGCCGGGCAGGGATACGCAGTATTTT. Its protein is CASSPRSDRPGRDTQYF.

V and J are TRBV7-9 and TRBJ1-2; D unresolved. Trimming shortened V by 5 bases and J by 10 bases, and 23 bases separated the two germline ends. Per germline, CDR1 SEHNR and CDR2 FQNEAQ (reference sequence). This CDR3 is built from 15 residues. This chain's CDR3 is CASSTPMDLLDDYTF. CDR3 coding DNA: TGTGCCAGCAGCACCCCCATGGACCTACTAGACGACTACACCTTC.

The V and J genes are TRBV11-2 and TRBJ2-7; TRBD1 aligns across 8 bases. Unmatched junction bases numbered 10, after V lost 4 bases and J lost 5 bases. CDR1 is SGHAT and CDR2 is FQNNGV in the germline V gene. The CDR3 contains 15 residues. The CDR3 DNA is TGTGCCAGCAGCTCTATGCGGACAGGGTCTCACGAGCAGTACTTC. Its protein is CASSSMRTGSHEQYF. Full variable domain (outside the CDR3, taken from reference TRBV11-2 and TRBJ2-7): EAGVAQSPRYKIIEKRQSVAFWCNPISGHATLYWYQQILGQGPKLLIQFQNNGVVDDSQLPKDRFSAERLKGVDSTLKIQPAKLEDSAVYLCASSSMRTGSHEQYFGPGTRLTVT.

This rearrangement joins TRBV5-1 to TRBJ1-2; possible D gene TRBD1, 6 bases. Between the trimmed V and J ends, which lost 9 bases and 0 bases, there was a span of 15 bases. The CDR3 is 14 amino acids. The germline V gene has CDR1 SGHRS and CDR2 YFSETQ. The CDR3 spells CATRKDSTNYGYTF. CDR3 DNA: TGCGCCACGCGAAAGGACAGCACTAACTATGGCTACACCTTC. Based on the CDR3 plus reference TRBV5-1 and TRBJ1-2, the full variable domain is KAGVTQTPRYLIKTRGQQVTLSCSPISGHRSVSWYQQTPGQGLQFLFEYFSETQRNKGNFPGRFSGRQFSNSRSEMNVSTLELGDSALYLCATRKDSTNYGYTFGSGTRLTVV.

This sequence joins TRBV6-5 and TRBJ2-5; 13 bases map to TRBD2. The CDR3 totals 13 residues. Per the germline V gene, CDR1 is MNHEY and CDR2 is SVGAGI. The ends lost 7 bases at V and 5 bases at J; junction bases unmatched: 1. The CDR3 region is CASKTSGGETQYF. In nucleotides, the CDR3 is TGTGCCAGCAAGACTAGCGGGGGGGAGACCCAGTACTTC.

This chain uses TRBV20-1 with TRBJ2-7, with D maybe TRBD1 (6 bases). Trimming shortened V by 3 bases and J by 5 bases, and 17 bases separated the two germline ends. CDR3 length equals 14 residues. Germline CDR1 reads DFQATT; CDR2 reads SNEGSKA (reference sequence). The CDR3 spells CSASGGTAWDEQYF. CDR3 nucleotide sequence: TGCAGTGCTAGTGGGGGCACGGCTTGGGACGAGCAGTACTTC.

The V call is TRBV5-8, the J call TRBJ1-2; D may be TRBD1 (6 bases). The CDR3 spans 12 residues. CDR1 and CDR2 from the germline V gene are SGHTS and YDEGEE. The germline V and J ends were trimmed by 4 bases and 7 bases, with 11 bases remaining between them. The CDR3 here is CASSRRGTGYTF. The CDR3 nucleotides are TGTGCCAGCAGCCGCAGGGGAACTGGCTACACCTTC.

The chain joins TRBV2 to TRBJ1-1; no reliable D call. This CDR3 is 15 amino acids long. Per the germline V gene, CDR1 is SNHLY and CDR2 is FYNNEI. The V and J ends lost 1 base and 5 bases respectively, with 14 bases between them. CDR3 bases: TGTGCCAGCAGTGAAGTCTCCTATGAGGGAACTGAAGCTTTCTTT. It is translated as CASSEVSYEGTEAFF. The whole variable domain, filled in from reference TRBV2 and TRBJ1-1, reads EPEVTQTPSHQVTQMGQEVILRCVPISNHLYFYWYRQILGQKVEFLVSFYNNEISEKSEIFDDQFSVERPDGSNFTLKIRSTKLEDSAMYFCASSEVSYEGTEAFFGQGTRLTVV.

The chain has TRBV6-6 and TRBJ2-1, with D possibly matching TRBD2 (6 bases). CDR3 length equals 16 residues. Germline loops: CDR1 MNHNY, CDR2 SVGAGI (reference sequence). Trimming removed 0 bases from V and 8 bases from J, with 17 bases in between. DNA for the CDR3: TGTGCCAGCAGTTACTCGAATAGCGGACCTCGGGATGAGCAGTTCTTC. Translating gives CASSYSNSGPRDEQFF.

This chain connects TRBV5-1 to TRBJ2-1, with 8 bases aligning to TRBD2. This CDR3 is 15 amino acids long. The ends lost 0 bases at V and 3 bases at J; junction bases unmatched: 2. Per the germline V gene, CDR1 is SGHRS and CDR2 is YFSETQ. The CDR3 spells CASSLVSGVYNEQFF. The CDR3 DNA reads TGCGCCAGCAGCTTGGTTAGCGGGGTCTACAATGAGCAGTTCTTC.

A remark on this clone: An end of the junction differs from the germline gene, which may be a read error. V usage is TRBV2 and J usage is TRBJ2-3; D is unresolved. Germline V CDR1 and CDR2: SNHLY, FYNNEI. The CDR3 is 16 amino acids. The CDR3 DNA is TGTGCCAGCAGTCAAGCTCTCGGTATTAGCACAGATACGCAGTATTTT. It yields the protein CASSQALGISTDTQYF.

The V gene is TRBV12-3 or TRBV12-4, the J gene TRBJ1-4; 7 nucleotides line up with TRBD1. CDR3 length: 13 residues. Unmatched junction bases numbered 5, after V lost 6 bases and J lost 7 bases. CDR3 sequence (DNA): TGTGCCAGCAGGCGGGGACAGATTGAAAAACTGTTTTTT. This encodes CASRRGQIEKLFF.

This sequence joins TRBV7-9 and TRBJ1-1; the D gene is possibly TRBD1 (5 bases). The CDR3 is 14 amino acids. The V end was cut by 4 bases, the J end by 5 bases, with 14 bases between. Looked up from germline, CDR1 is SEHNR and CDR2 is FQNEAQ (reference sequence). The CDR3 DNA reads TGTGCCAGCAGCTCCAGGGCCCAAGGGACTGAAGCTTTCTTT. It specifies CASSSRAQGTEAFF.